This TCR beta chain came from a study of T-cell reconstitution after alpha-beta-depleted transplantation in children. Study-wide results and limits: Once a year had passed after transplant, T-cell counts and diversity came mostly from newly produced T cells. Expanded graft clones, several hundred of them, were reportedly the source of alpha-beta T cells about two months after transplant. Recipient T cells and thymic progenitors that survived gave rise to the high TCRbeta diversity observed at day 60 in some patients.

This clonotype was detected only a few times. The antigen is unknown. Unique molecular identifiers tagged the TCRbeta library. Using its own MiXCR run on the PCR reads, TCRdb lists one record per CDR3 protein. The sample contains 250,000 to 400,000 distinct CDR3 sequences, around 25% of which appear only once. The V gene's germline CDR1 is ENHRY and CDR2 SYGVKD. This CDR3 has 13 amino acids. After removal of 11 bases from V and 11 bases from J, the junction contained 17 bases not matched to a gene. The source material was PBMCs, mostly from graft donor cells, sampled 180 days after TCRalphabeta/CD19-depleted stem cell transplant. The TCR originated in a male patient younger than 18 who had a stem cell transplant for acute lymphoblastic leukemia, so the T cells may come from the graft donor. The chain recombines TRBV10-3 with TRBJ1-1, with 7 bases matching TRBD1. CDR3 region: CAHRGQPGSRAFF. The CDR3 coding sequence is TGTGCCCACCGGGGACAGCCGGGATCTCGGGCTTTCTTT.